This T cell receptor beta chain was captured in a study of T cell responses to AZD1222 COVID-19 vaccine. General study points: Spike-specific TCR repertoires showed rising breadth and depth after two AZD1222 doses. Regions 160-218 and 743-854 dominated among vaccine-associated CD4 TCRs spanning spike. Every sample of the repertoires postdated the peak T cell response.

Germline CDR1 reads LNHDA; CDR2 reads SQIVND (reference sequence). This CDR3 is built from 15 residues. The ends were cut back, 2 bases at V and 1 base at J, with 9 bases in the middle. Assay: immunoSEQ multiplex PCR; the TCRdb copy retains only in-frame clones and omits some. This table has approximately 90,000 clones, 70% to 90% appearing once. This clone occurred a few times. What it binds is unknown. The chain carries TRBV19 and TRBJ1-3; D gene unclear. Specimen: peripheral blood, collected on day 0 of AZD1222 vaccination. This TCR was recovered from an adult in good health. DNA of the CDR3: TGTGCCAGTAGTATAACTGGGTCGTCTGGAAACACCATATATTTT. Encoded protein: CASSITGSSGNTIYF. Supplemented by reference TRBV19 and TRBJ1-3, the full variable domain reads DGGITQSPKYLFRKEGQNVTLSCEQNLNHDAMYWYRQDPGQGLRLIYYSQIVNDFQKGDIAEGYSVSREKKESFPLTVTSAQKNPTAFYLCASSITGSSGNTIYFGEGSWLTVV.